Listed below are T cell receptor beta chains from one sample, sequenced in a study of OX40 agonist ivuxolimab in advanced cancers. Profiled with immunoSEQ multiplex PCR; TCRdb holds only in-frame clones, not every one. The data hold about 45,000 clones, with 88% observed a single time. Sequences were derived from CD4+ or CD8+ T cells sorted from blood, sampled in a trial of the OX40 agonist ivuxolimab. Receptors originate from an adult with an advanced solid tumor such as melanoma, head and neck, liver or kidney cancer. The CDR3 runs from the conserved cysteine through the conserved F or W. Each record gives: J gene, clone size, D gene, V gene, CDR3 protein, CDR3 DNA. A D gene is named only where the DNA matches it firmly. The listing skips clone size in some rows; elsewhere it reads once, few, many or a size class.

j_gene: TRBJ2-5
abundance: few
d_gene: TRBD1
v_gene: TRBV5-1
CDR3aa: CASSLEVRGRETQYF
CDR3nt: TGCGCCAGCAGCTTGGAGGTCAGGGGGCGGGAGACCCAGTACTTC

j_gene: TRBJ2-7
abundance: -
d_gene: -
v_gene: TRBV7-8
CDR3aa: CASSLEHSSYEQYF
CDR3nt: TGTGCCAGCAGCTTAGAGCACAGCTCCTACGAGCAGTACTTC

j_gene: TRBJ2-7
abundance: once
d_gene: -
v_gene: TRBV6-6
CDR3aa: CASSYLYSYEQYF
CDR3nt: TGTGCCAGCAGTTACTTGTACTCCTACGAGCAGTACTTC

j_gene: TRBJ2-2
abundance: -
d_gene: TRBD2
v_gene: TRBV9
CDR3aa: CASSVVGLAGSNTGELFF
CDR3nt: TGTGCCAGCAGCGTAGTTGGACTAGCGGGATCGAACACCGGGGAGCTGTTTTTT

j_gene: TRBJ2-3
abundance: -
d_gene: TRBD2
v_gene: TRBV7-7
CDR3aa: CASSLGLAGSDTQYF
CDR3nt: TGTGCTAGCAGCTTAGGACTAGCGGGATCAGATACGCAGTATTTT

j_gene: TRBJ1-2
abundance: once
d_gene: -
v_gene: TRBV6-5
CDR3aa: CASGGGPGYGYTF
CDR3nt: TGTGCCAGCGGGGGAGGCCCCGGCTATGGCTACACCTTC

j_gene: TRBJ1-4
abundance: -
d_gene: -
v_gene: TRBV27
CDR3aa: CASSRTPGIGLSEKLFF
CDR3nt: TGTGCCAGCAGTAGGACGCCGGGTATCGGTCTAAGCGAAAAACTGTTTTTT

j_gene: TRBJ2-1
abundance: once
d_gene: -
v_gene: TRBV6-5
CDR3aa: CASSPYGNGNEQFF
CDR3nt: TGTGCCAGCAGTCCCTATGGAAATGGCAATGAGCAGTTCTTC

j_gene: TRBJ2-3
abundance: -
d_gene: -
v_gene: TRBV15
CDR3aa: CATSRDRSSTDTQYF
CDR3nt: TGTGCCACCAGCAGAGACAGGTCTAGCACAGATACGCAGTATTTT

j_gene: TRBJ2-1
abundance: -
d_gene: -
v_gene: TRBV19
CDR3aa: CASNFGGRDEQFF
CDR3nt: TGTGCCAGTAATTTTGGGGGTAGGGATGAGCAGTTCTTC

j_gene: TRBJ2-7
abundance: -
d_gene: TRBD2
v_gene: TRBV7-2
CDR3aa: CASSYKTSGSISYEQYF
CDR3nt: TGTGCCAGCAGCTATAAGACTAGCGGGAGTATTTCCTACGAGCAGTACTTC

j_gene: TRBJ2-7
abundance: -
d_gene: TRBD1
v_gene: TRBV18
CDR3aa: CASSPGTGLSYEQYF
CDR3nt: TGTGCCAGCTCACCCGGGACAGGCCTCTCCTACGAGCAGTACTTC

j_gene: TRBJ2-7
abundance: -
d_gene: TRBD2
v_gene: TRBV4-2
CDR3aa: CASSQSSGLGHSYEQYF
CDR3nt: TGTGCCAGCAGCCAGTCTAGCGGGTTGGGCCATTCCTACGAGCAGTACTTC

j_gene: TRBJ2-3
abundance: -
d_gene: -
v_gene: TRBV19
CDR3aa: CAIGESPGTDTQYF
CDR3nt: TGTGCCATCGGGGAGTCCCCTGGCACAGATACGCAGTATTTT

j_gene: TRBJ2-1
abundance: -
d_gene: -
v_gene: TRBV7-2
CDR3aa: CASSLIRESGNEQFF
CDR3nt: TGTGCCAGCAGCTTAATTCGGGAGTCTGGGAATGAGCAGTTCTTC

j_gene: TRBJ2-7
abundance: few
d_gene: TRBD2
v_gene: TRBV7-2
CDR3aa: CASSLGFRLAGVPYEQYF
CDR3nt: TGTGCCAGCAGCTTAGGATTCAGACTAGCGGGAGTACCCTACGAGCAGTACTTC

j_gene: TRBJ1-5
abundance: -
d_gene: TRBD1
v_gene: TRBV29-1
CDR3aa: CSVRGQGSNQPQHF
CDR3nt: TGCAGCGTAAGGGGACAGGGGAGTAATCAGCCCCAGCATTTT

j_gene: TRBJ1-5
abundance: few
d_gene: -
v_gene: TRBV19
CDR3aa: CASTIQGNQPQHF
CDR3nt: TGTGCCAGTACCATACAGGGAAATCAGCCCCAGCATTTT

j_gene: TRBJ1-5
abundance: -
d_gene: -
v_gene: TRBV7-2
CDR3aa: CASSQTPLGYNQPQHF
CDR3nt: TGTGCCAGCAGCCAAACCCCTTTGGGATACAATCAGCCCCAGCATTTT

j_gene: TRBJ2-3
abundance: -
d_gene: -
v_gene: TRBV5-5
CDR3aa: CASSLASSTDTQYF
CDR3nt: TGTGCCAGCAGCTTAGCGTCCAGCACAGATACGCAGTATTTT

j_gene: TRBJ2-7
abundance: -
d_gene: -
v_gene: TRBV18
CDR3aa: CASSPNGAYEQYF
CDR3nt: TGTGCCAGCTCACCGAACGGGGCTTACGAGCAGTACTTC

j_gene: TRBJ2-3
abundance: -
d_gene: -
v_gene: TRBV11-2
CDR3aa: CASSQLGSSTDTQYF
CDR3nt: TGTGCCAGCAGCCAACTCGGTAGCAGCACAGATACGCAGTATTTT

j_gene: TRBJ2-2
abundance: -
d_gene: -
v_gene: TRBV10-3
CDR3aa: CAISDTGRDTGELFF
CDR3nt: TGTGCCATCAGTGACACAGGGAGGGACACCGGGGAGCTGTTTTTT

j_gene: TRBJ2-3
abundance: -
d_gene: -
v_gene: TRBV7-2
CDR3aa: CASSQGPGEQYF
CDR3nt: TGTGCCAGCAGTCAAGGGCCAGGAGAGCAGTATTTT

j_gene: TRBJ2-2
abundance: -
d_gene: TRBD2
v_gene: TRBV5-1
CDR3aa: CASSFLQTSAGELFF
CDR3nt: TGCGCCAGCAGCTTTCTGCAGACTAGCGCCGGGGAGCTGTTTTTT

j_gene: TRBJ2-7
abundance: -
d_gene: TRBD2
v_gene: TRBV9
CDR3aa: CASSPGGVHEQYF
CDR3nt: TGTGCCAGCAGCCCGGGAGGAGTACACGAGCAGTACTTC

j_gene: TRBJ2-7
abundance: -
d_gene: -
v_gene: TRBV29-1
CDR3aa: CSVSRGGQSHEQYF
CDR3nt: TGCAGCGTTTCCCGCGGAGGACAGTCCCACGAGCAGTACTTC

j_gene: TRBJ2-6
abundance: -
d_gene: -
v_gene: TRBV11-3
CDR3aa: CASSSRGSESGANVLTF
CDR3nt: TGTGCCAGCAGCTCCCGCGGCTCCGAATCTGGGGCCAACGTCCTGACTTTC

j_gene: TRBJ1-1
abundance: -
d_gene: TRBD1
v_gene: TRBV19
CDR3aa: CASSGTANTEAFF
CDR3nt: TGTGCCAGTAGTGGGACAGCGAACACTGAAGCTTTCTTT

j_gene: TRBJ2-1
abundance: once
d_gene: TRBD2
v_gene: TRBV30
CDR3aa: CAWRMGLAGGNEQFF
CDR3nt: TGTGCCTGGCGAATGGGACTAGCGGGTGGCAATGAGCAGTTCTTC

j_gene: TRBJ2-1
abundance: -
d_gene: TRBD2
v_gene: TRBV7-2
CDR3aa: CASSITSGGSYNEQFF
CDR3nt: TGTGCCAGCAGCATAACTAGCGGGGGCTCCTACAATGAGCAGTTCTTC

j_gene: TRBJ2-1
abundance: -
d_gene: TRBD2
v_gene: TRBV7-3
CDR3aa: CASSTSGSSYNEQFF
CDR3nt: TGTGCCAGCAGTACTAGCGGGAGCTCCTACAATGAGCAGTTCTTC

j_gene: TRBJ2-5
abundance: -
d_gene: TRBD2
v_gene: TRBV11-2
CDR3aa: CASSLVGTAGGKETQYF
CDR3nt: TGTGCCAGCAGCTTAGTAGGAACAGCGGGAGGGAAAGAGACCCAGTACTTC

j_gene: TRBJ2-2
abundance: -
d_gene: -
v_gene: TRBV7-2
CDR3aa: CASSLVGSGNTGELFF
CDR3nt: TGTGCCAGCAGCTTAGTCGGGAGTGGGAACACCGGGGAGCTGTTTTTT

j_gene: TRBJ2-3
abundance: -
d_gene: -
v_gene: TRBV2
CDR3aa: CASSEGRITDTQYF
CDR3nt: TGTGCCAGCAGTGAGGGTCGGATCACAGATACGCAGTATTTT

j_gene: TRBJ1-4
abundance: -
d_gene: TRBD1
v_gene: TRBV7-2
CDR3aa: CASGQGNREKLFF
CDR3nt: TGTGCCAGCGGACAGGGAAATAGGGAAAAACTGTTTTTT

j_gene: TRBJ2-1
abundance: -
d_gene: TRBD1
v_gene: TRBV18
CDR3aa: CASSQGQGAGEQFF
CDR3nt: TGTGCCAGCTCACAGGGACAGGGGGCTGGTGAGCAGTTCTTC

j_gene: TRBJ1-1
abundance: -
d_gene: TRBD1
v_gene: TRBV11-2
CDR3aa: CASSSRGRHTEAFF
CDR3nt: TGTGCCAGCAGCTCCAGGGGGCGCCATACTGAAGCTTTCTTT

j_gene: TRBJ2-2
abundance: -
d_gene: -
v_gene: TRBV7-3
CDR3aa: CASSLSRESGELFF
CDR3nt: TGTGCCAGCAGCTTATCTCGGGAATCTGGGGAGCTGTTTTTT

j_gene: TRBJ2-1
abundance: -
d_gene: TRBD2
v_gene: TRBV9
CDR3aa: CASSSFGGRFDEQFF
CDR3nt: TGTGCCAGCAGCTCCTTCGGCGGGAGGTTTGATGAGCAGTTCTTC